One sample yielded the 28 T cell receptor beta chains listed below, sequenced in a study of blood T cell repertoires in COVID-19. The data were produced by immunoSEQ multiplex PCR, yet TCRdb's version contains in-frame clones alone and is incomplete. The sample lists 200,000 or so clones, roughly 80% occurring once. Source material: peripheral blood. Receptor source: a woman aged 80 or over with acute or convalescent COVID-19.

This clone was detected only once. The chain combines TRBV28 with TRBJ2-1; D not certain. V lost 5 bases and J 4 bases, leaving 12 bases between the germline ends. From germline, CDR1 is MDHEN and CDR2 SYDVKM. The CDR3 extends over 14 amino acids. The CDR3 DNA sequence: TGTGCCAGCAGTGGCCACGGGTCTTACAATGAGCAGTTCTTC. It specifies CASSGHGSYNEQFF.

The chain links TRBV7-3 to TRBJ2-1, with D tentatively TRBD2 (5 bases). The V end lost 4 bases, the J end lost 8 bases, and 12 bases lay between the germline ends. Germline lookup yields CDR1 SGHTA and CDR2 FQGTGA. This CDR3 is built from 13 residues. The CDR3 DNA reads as TGTGCCAGCAGCTCTTTACTAGACCATGAGCAGTTCTTC. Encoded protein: CASSSLLDHEQFF.

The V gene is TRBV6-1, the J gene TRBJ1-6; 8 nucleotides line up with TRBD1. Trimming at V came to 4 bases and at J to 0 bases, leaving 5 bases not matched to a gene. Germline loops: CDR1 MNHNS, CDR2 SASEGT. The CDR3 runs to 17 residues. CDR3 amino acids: CASSGQGTSSYNSPLHF. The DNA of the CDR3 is TGTGCCAGCAGTGGACAGGGGACAAGCTCCTATAATTCACCCCTCCACTTT.

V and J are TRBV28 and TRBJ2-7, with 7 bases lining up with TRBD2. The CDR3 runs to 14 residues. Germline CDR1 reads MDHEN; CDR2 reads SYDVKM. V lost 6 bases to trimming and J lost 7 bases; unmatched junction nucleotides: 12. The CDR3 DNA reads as TGTGCCAGCAGGCGGCAGCGAGCCGGGGGGGAGCAGTACTTC. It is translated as CASRRQRAGGEQYF.

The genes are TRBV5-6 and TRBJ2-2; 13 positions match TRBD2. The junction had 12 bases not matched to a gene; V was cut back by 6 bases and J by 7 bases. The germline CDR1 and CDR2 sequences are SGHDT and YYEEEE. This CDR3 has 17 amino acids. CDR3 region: CASKRLAGGSLHGELFF. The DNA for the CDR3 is TGTGCCAGCAAGCGACTAGCGGGAGGTTCGCTCCACGGGGAGCTGTTTTTT.

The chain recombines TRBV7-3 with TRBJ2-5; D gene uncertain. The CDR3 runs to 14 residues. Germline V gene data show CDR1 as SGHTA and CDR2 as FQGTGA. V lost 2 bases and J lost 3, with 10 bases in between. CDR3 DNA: TGTGCCAGCAGCTTAGGTCTGTCAGAAGAGACCCAGTACTTC. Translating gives CASSLGLSEETQYF. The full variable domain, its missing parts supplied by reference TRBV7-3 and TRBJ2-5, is GAGVSQTPSNKVTEKGKYVELRCDPISGHTALYWYRQSLGQGPEFLIYFQGTGAADDSGLPNDRFFAVRPEGSVSTLKIQRTERGDSAVYLCASSLGLSEETQYFGPGTRLLVL.

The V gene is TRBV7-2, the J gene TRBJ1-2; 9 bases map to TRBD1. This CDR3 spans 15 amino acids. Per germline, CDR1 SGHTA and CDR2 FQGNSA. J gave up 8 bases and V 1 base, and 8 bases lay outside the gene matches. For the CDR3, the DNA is TGTGCCAGCAGCTTAGGTGGAGGGACAGGGTACGGCTACACCTTC. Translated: CASSLGGGTGYGYTF.

CDR3 nucleotide sequence: TGTGCCAGCAGTCTACAGGGATCGCCTGAAGCTTTCTTT. This translates into CASSLQGSPEAFF. This chain uses TRBV3-1 (or the pseudogene TRBV3-2) with TRBJ1-1; weak D call: TRBD1 (6 bases). Trimming pared 6 bases from V and 6 bases from J, leaving 14 bases between. The CDR3 spans 13 residues. Germline V gene lookup returns CDR1 LGHDT and CDR2 YNNKEL (reference sequence).

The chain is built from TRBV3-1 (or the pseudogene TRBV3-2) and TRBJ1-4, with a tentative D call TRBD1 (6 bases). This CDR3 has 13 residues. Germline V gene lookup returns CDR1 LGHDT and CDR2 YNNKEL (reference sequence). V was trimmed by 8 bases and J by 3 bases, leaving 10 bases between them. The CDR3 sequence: CASGRGANEKLFF. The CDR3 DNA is TGTGCCAGCGGCAGGGGAGCTAATGAAAAACTGTTTTTT.

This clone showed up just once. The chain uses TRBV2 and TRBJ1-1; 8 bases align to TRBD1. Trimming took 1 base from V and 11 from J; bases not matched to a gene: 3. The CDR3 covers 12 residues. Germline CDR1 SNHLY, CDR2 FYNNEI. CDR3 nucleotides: TGTGCCAGCAGTGAAGACAGGGGGATGGCTTTCTTT. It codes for CASSEDRGMAFF.

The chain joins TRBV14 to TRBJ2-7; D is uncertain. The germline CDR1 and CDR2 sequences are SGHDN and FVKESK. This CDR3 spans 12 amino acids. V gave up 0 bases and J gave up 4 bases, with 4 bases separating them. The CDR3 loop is CASSQDRYEQYF. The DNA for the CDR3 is TGTGCCAGCAGCCAAGACAGATACGAGCAGTACTTC. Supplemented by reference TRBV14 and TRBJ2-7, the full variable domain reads EAGVTQFPSHSVIEKGQTVTLRCDPISGHDNLYWYRRVMGKEIKFLLHFVKESKQDESGMPNNRFLAERTGGTYSTLKVQPAELEDSGVYFCASSQDRYEQYFGPGTRLTVT.

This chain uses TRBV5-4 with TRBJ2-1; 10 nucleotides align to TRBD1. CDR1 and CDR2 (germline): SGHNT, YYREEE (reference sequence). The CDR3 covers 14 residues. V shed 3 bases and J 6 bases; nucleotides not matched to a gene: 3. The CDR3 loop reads CASSYGTGVNEQFF. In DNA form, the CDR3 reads TGTGCCAGCAGCTACGGGACAGGGGTCAATGAGCAGTTCTTC.

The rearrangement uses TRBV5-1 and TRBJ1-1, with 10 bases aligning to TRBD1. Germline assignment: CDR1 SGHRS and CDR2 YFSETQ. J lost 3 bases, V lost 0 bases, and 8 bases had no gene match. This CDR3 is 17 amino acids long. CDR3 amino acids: CASSLGTGGNAYTEAFF. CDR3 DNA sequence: TGCGCCAGCAGCTTGGGGACAGGGGGGAATGCCTACACTGAAGCTTTCTTT.

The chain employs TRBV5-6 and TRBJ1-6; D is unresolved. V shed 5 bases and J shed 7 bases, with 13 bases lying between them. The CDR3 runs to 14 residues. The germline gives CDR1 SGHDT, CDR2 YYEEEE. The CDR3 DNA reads TGTGCCAGCAGTCTGGAACGGGGAAATTCACCCCTCCACTTT. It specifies CASSLERGNSPLHF.

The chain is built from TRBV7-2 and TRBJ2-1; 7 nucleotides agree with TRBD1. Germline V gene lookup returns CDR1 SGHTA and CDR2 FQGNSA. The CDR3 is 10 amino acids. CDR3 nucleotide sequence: TGTGGACAGGGCGCAAATGAGCAGTTCTTC. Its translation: CGQGANEQFF.

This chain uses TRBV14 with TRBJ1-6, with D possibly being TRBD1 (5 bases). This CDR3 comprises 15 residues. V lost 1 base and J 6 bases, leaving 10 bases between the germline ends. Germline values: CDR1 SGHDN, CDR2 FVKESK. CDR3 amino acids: CASSQVRAPNSPLHF. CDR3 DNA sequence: TGTGCCAGCAGCCAAGTCAGGGCTCCTAATTCACCCCTCCACTTT. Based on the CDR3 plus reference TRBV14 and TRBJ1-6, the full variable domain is EAGVTQFPSHSVIEKGQTVTLRCDPISGHDNLYWYRRVMGKEIKFLLHFVKESKQDESGMPNNRFLAERTGGTYSTLKVQPAELEDSGVYFCASSQVRAPNSPLHFGNGTRLTVT.

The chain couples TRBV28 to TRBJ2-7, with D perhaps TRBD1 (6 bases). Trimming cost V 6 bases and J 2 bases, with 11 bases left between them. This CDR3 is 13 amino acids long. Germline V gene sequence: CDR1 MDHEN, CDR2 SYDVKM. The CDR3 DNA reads TGTGCCAGCAGGGGGGCACTAACCTACGAGCAGTACTTC. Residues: CASRGALTYEQYF.

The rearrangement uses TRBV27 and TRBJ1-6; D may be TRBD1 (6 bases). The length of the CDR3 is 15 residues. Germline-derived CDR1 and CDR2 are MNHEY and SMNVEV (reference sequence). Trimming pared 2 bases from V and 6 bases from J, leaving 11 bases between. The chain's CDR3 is CASSLGGPGNSPLHF. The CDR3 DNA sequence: TGTGCCAGCAGTTTAGGGGGCCCGGGTAATTCACCCCTCCACTTT.

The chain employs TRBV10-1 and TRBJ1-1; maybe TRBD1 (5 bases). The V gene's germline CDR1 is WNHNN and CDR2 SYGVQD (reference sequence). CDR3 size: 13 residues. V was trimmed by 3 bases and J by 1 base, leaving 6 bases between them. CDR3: CASSDTGNTEAFF. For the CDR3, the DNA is TGCGCCAGCAGTGATACAGGGAACACTGAAGCTTTCTTT.

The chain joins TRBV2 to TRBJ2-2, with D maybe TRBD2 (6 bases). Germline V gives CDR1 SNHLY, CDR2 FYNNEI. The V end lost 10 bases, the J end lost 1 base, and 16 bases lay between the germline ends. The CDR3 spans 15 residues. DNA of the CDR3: TGTGCCATTCTAAGGGCGGGGCTGAACACCGGGGAGCTGTTTTTT. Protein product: CAILRAGLNTGELFF.

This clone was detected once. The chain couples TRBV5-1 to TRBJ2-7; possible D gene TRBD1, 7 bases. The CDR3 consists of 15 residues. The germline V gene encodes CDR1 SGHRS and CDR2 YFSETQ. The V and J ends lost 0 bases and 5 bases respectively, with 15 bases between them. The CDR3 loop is CASSLEGQGGHEQYF. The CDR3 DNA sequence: TGCGCCAGCAGCTTGGAAGGTCAGGGGGGCCACGAGCAGTACTTC.

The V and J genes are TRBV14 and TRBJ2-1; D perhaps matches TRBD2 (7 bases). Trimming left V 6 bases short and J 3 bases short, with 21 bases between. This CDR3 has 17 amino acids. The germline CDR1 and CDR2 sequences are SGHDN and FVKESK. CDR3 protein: CASRGGDPVGLYNEQFF. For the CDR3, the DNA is TGTGCCAGCAGAGGGGGGGATCCTGTCGGGCTCTACAATGAGCAGTTCTTC.

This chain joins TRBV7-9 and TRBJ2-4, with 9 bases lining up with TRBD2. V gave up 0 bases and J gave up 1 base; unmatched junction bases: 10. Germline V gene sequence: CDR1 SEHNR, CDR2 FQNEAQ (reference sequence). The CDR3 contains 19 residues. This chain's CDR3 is CASSLAGGGAGDAKNIQYF. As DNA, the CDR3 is TGTGCCAGCAGCTTAGCTGGCGGGGGGGCAGGAGACGCCAAAAACATTCAGTACTTC. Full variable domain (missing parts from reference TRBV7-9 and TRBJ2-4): DTGVSQNPRHKITKRGQNVTFRCDPISEHNRLYWYRQTLGQGPEFLTYFQNEAQLEKSRLLSDRFSAERPKGSFSTLEIQRTEQGDSAMYLCASSLAGGGAGDAKNIQYFGAGTRLSVL.

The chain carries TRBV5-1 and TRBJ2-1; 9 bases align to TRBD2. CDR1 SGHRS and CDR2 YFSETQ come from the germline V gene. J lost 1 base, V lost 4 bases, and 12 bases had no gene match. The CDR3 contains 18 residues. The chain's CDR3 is CASSLEGSGGESYNEQFF. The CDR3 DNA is TGCGCCAGCAGCCTAGAGGGTAGCGGGGGAGAATCCTACAATGAGCAGTTCTTC. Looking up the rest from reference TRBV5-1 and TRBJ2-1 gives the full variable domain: KAGVTQTPRYLIKTRGQQVTLSCSPISGHRSVSWYQQTPGQGLQFLFEYFSETQRNKGNFPGRFSGRQFSNSRSEMNVSTLELGDSALYLCASSLEGSGGESYNEQFFGPGTRLTVL.

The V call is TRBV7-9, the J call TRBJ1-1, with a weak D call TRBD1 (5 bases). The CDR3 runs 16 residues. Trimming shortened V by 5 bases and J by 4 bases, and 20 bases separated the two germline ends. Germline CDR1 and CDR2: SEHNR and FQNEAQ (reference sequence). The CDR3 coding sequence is TGTGCCAGCAGCCTTGACGATAGGGGCGGGGGCACTGAAGCTTTCTTT. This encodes CASSLDDRGGGTEAFF.

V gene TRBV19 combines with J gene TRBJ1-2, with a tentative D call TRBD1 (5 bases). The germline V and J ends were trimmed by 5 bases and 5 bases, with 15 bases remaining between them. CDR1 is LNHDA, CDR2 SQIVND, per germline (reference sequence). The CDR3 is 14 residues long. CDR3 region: CASSLSTARYGYTF. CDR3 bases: TGTGCCAGTAGTTTATCGACAGCTAGATATGGCTACACCTTC. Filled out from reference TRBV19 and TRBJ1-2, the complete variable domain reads DGGITQSPKYLFRKEGQNVTLSCEQNLNHDAMYWYRQDPGQGLRLIYYSQIVNDFQKGDIAEGYSVSREKKESFPLTVTSAQKNPTAFYLCASSLSTARYGYTFGSGTRLTVV.

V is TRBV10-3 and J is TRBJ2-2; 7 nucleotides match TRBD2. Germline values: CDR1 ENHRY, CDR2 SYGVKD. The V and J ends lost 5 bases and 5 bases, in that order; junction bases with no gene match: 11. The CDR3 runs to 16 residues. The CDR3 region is CAISRLAVPGTGELFF. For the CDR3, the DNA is TGTGCCATCAGTCGGCTAGCGGTCCCTGGGACCGGGGAGCTGTTTTTT.

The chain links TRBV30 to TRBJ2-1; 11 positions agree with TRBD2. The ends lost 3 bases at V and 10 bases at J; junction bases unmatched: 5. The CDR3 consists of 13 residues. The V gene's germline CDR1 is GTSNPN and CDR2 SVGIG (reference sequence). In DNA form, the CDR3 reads TGTGCCTGGAGCCGCGCTAGCGGGAGGGAGCAGTTCTTC. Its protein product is CAWSRASGREQFF.